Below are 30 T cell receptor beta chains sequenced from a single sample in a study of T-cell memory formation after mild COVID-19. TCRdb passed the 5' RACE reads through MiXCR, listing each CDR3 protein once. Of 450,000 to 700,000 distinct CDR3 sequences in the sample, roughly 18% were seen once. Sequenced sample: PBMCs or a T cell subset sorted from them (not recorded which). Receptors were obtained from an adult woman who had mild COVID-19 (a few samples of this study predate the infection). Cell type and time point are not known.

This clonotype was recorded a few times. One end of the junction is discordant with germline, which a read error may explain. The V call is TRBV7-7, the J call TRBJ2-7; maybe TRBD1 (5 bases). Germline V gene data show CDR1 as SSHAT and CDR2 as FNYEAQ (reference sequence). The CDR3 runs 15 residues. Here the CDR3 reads CASSLAPRQSYEQYF. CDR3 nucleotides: TGTGCTAGCAGCTTAGCCCCGAGACAGTCCTACGAGCAGTACTTC.

This chain's CDR3 is CASSPGTSGGAGYNEQFF. The CDR3 coding sequence is TGCGCCAGCAGCCCGGGGACTAGCGGGGGGGCCGGGTACAATGAGCAGTTCTTC. The chain couples TRBV5-1 to TRBJ2-1; 16 positions agree with TRBD2. With 4 bases clipped from V and 4 bases from J, the junction kept 8 bases outside the gene matches. There are 18 residues in the CDR3. Germline assignment: CDR1 SGHRS and CDR2 YFSETQ.

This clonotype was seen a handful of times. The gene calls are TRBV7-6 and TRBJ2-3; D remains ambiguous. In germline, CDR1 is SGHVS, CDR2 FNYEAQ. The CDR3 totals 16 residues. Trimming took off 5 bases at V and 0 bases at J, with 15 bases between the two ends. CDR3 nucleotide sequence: TGTGCCAGCAGCCCAGAGTGGGGTGAGAGCACAGATACGCAGTATTTT. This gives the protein CASSPEWGESTDTQYF.

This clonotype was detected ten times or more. DNA for the CDR3: TGTGCCAGCAGATCCGGGACAGGGTCCTACGAGCAGTACTTC. Amino acid sequence: CASRSGTGSYEQYF. The rearrangement joins TRBV7-9 to TRBJ2-7; TRBD1 aligns across 9 bases. Per germline, CDR1 SEHNR and CDR2 FQNEAQ (reference sequence). V dropped 6 bases and J dropped 1; count of bases not matched to a gene: 4. The CDR3 covers 14 residues.

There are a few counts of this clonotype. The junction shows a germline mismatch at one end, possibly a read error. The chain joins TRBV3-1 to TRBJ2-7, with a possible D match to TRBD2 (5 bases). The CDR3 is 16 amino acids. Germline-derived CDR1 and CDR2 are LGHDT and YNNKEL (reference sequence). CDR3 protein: CASSKEGGLSSYEQYF. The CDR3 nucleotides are TGTGCCAGCAGCAAAGAGGGCGGCTTGAGCTCCTACGAGCAGTACTTC.

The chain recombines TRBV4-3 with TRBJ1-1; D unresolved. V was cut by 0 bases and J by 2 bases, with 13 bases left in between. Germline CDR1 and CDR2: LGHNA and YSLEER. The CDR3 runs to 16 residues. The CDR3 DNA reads TGCGCCAGCAGCCAAGAACCGGGAGGGCGCAACACTGAAGCTTTCTTT. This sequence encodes CASSQEPGGRNTEAFF.

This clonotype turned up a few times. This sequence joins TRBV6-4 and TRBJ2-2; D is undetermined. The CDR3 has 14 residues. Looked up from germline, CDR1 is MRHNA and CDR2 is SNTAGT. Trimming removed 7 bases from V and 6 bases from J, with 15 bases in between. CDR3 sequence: CASTPGPGAGELFF. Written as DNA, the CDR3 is TGTGCCAGCACCCCCGGTCCTGGCGCCGGGGAGCTGTTTTTT.

CDR3 protein: CATSDFGREQYF. The CDR3 DNA reads as TGTGCCACCAGTGATTTCGGGCGCGAGCAGTACTTC. The rearrangement links TRBV24-1 to TRBJ2-7; the D is unclear. Germline V gene lookup returns CDR1 KGHDR and CDR2 SFDVKD. The CDR3 spans 12 residues. With 1 base removed from V and 6 bases from J, the gap between germline ends came to 6 bases.

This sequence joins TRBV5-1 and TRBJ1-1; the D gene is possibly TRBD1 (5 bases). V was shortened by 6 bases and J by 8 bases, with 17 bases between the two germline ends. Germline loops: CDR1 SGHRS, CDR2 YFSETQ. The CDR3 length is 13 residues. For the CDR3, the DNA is TGCGCCAGCAAGGACCCTTCCGGGGCCGAAGCTTTCTTT. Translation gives CASKDPSGAEAFF.

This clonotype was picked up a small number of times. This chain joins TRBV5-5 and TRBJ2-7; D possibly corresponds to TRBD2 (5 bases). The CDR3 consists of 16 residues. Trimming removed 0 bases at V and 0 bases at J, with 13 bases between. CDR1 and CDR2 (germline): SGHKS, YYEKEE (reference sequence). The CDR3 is CASSLEPADSSYEQYF. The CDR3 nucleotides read TGTGCCAGCAGCTTGGAGCCAGCGGATAGCTCCTACGAGCAGTACTTC. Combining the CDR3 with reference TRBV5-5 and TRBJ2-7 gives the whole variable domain DAGVTQSPTHLIKTRGQQVTLRCSPISGHKSVSWYQQVLGQGPQFIFQYYEKEERGRGNFPDRFSARQFPNYSSELNVNALLLGDSALYLCASSLEPADSSYEQYFGPGTRLTVT.

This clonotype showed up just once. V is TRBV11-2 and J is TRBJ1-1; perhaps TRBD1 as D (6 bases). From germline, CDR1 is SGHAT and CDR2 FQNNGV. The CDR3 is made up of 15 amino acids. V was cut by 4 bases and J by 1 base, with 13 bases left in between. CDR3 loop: CASSSKAGANTEAFF. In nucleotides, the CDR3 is TGTGCCAGCAGCTCGAAGGCAGGGGCGAACACTGAAGCTTTCTTT.

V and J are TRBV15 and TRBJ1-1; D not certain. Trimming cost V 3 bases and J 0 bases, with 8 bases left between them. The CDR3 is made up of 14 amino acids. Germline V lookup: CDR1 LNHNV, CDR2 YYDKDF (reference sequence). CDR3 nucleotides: TGTGCCACCAGCAGGAGAACCCTGAACACTGAAGCTTTCTTT. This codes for CATSRRTLNTEAFF.

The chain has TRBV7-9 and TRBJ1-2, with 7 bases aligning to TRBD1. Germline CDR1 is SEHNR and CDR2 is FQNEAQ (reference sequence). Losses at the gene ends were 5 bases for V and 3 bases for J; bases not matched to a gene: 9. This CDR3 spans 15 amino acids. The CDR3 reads CASSATGSLYYGYTF. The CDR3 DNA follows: TGTGCCAGCAGCGCGACAGGGTCCCTCTACTATGGCTACACCTTC.

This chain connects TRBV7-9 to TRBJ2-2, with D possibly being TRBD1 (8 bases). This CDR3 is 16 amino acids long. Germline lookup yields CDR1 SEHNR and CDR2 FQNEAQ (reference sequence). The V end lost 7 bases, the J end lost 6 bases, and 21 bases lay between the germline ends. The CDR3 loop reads CASIYPHRGGSGELFF. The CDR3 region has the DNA TGTGCCAGCATATATCCCCACAGGGGGGGATCCGGGGAGCTGTTTTTT. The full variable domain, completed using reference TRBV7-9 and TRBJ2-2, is DTGVSQNPRHKITKRGQNVTFRCDPISEHNRLYWYRQTLGQGPEFLTYFQNEAQLEKSRLLSDRFSAERPKGSFSTLEIQRTEQGDSAMYLCASIYPHRGGSGELFFGEGSRLTVL.

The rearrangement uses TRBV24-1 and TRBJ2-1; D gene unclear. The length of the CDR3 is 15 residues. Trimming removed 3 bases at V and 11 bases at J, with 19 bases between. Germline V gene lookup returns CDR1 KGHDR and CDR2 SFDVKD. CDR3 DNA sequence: TGTGCCACCAGTGATCCTATAGGCCTTTCTTCCAAGCAGTTCTTC. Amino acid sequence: CATSDPIGLSSKQFF.

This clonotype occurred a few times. The CDR3 spells CASSLRTGAGHEQYF. The CDR3 nucleotides read TGTGCCAGCAGCCTGCGGACAGGGGCCGGACACGAGCAGTACTTC. This chain joins TRBV11-3 and TRBJ2-7; 9 nucleotides match TRBD1. V lost 5 bases to trimming and J lost 5 bases; unmatched junction nucleotides: 10. Germline V gene lookup returns CDR1 SGHNT and CDR2 YENEEA. CDR3 length equals 15 residues.

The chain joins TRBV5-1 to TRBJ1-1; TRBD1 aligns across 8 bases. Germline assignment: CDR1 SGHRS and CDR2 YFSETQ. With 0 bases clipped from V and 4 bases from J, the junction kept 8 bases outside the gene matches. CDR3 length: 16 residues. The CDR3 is CASSLGVTGASTEAFF. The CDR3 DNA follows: TGCGCCAGCAGCTTGGGGGTGACAGGGGCGAGCACTGAAGCTTTCTTT.

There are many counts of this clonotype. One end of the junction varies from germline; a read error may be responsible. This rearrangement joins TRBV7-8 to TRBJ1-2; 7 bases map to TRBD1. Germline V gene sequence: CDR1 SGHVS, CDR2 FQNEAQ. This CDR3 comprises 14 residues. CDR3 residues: CASSLGQAGGGYTF. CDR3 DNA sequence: TGTGCCAGCAGTTTAGGACAGGCAGGGGGTGGCTACACCTTC.

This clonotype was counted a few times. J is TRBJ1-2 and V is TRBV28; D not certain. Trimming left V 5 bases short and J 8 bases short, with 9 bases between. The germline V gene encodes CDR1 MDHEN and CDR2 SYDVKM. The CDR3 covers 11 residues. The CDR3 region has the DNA TGTGCCAGCAGTGGAACCTGGGGCTACACCTTC. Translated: CASSGTWGYTF.

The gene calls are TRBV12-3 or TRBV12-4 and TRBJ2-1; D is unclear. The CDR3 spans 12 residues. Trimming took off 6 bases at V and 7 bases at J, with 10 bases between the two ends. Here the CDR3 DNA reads TGTGCCAGCAGCCTGCTTAGGAATGAGCAGTTCTTC. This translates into CASSLLRNEQFF.

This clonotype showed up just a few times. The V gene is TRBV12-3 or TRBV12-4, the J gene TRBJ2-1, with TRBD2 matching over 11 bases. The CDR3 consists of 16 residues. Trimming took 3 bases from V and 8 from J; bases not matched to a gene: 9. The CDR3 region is CASSLVAGGPGDEQFF. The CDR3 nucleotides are TGTGCCAGCAGTTTGGTAGCGGGGGGGCCCGGGGATGAGCAGTTCTTC.

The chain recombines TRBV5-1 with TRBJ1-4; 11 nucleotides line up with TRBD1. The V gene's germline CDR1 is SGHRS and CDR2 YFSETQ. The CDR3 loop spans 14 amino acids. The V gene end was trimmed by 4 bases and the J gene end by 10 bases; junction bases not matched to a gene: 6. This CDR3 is CASSKGQGAGKLFF. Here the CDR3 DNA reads TGCGCCAGCAGCAAAGGACAGGGGGCGGGAAAACTGTTTTTT.

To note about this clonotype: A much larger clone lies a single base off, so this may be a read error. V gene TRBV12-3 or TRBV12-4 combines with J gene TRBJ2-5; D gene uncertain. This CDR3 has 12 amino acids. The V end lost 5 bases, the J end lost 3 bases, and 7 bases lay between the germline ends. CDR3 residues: CASSQYKETQYF. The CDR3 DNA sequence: TGTGCCAGCAGTCAGTACAAAGAGACCCAGTACTTC.

The DNA for the CDR3 is TGTGCCAGCAGTTTTGAACGGGTGGGGGGCTACACCTTC. It encodes CASSFERVGGYTF. This rearrangement joins TRBV12-3 or TRBV12-4 to TRBJ1-2; D unresolved. CDR3 length: 13 amino acids. V was clipped by 3 bases and J by 8 bases, with 13 bases between them.

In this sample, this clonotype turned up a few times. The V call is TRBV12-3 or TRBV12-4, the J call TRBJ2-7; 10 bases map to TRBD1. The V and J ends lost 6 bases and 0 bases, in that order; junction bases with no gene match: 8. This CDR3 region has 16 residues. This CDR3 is CASSPGGTGASYEQYF. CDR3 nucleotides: TGTGCCAGCAGCCCGGGGGGGACAGGGGCCTCCTACGAGCAGTACTTC.

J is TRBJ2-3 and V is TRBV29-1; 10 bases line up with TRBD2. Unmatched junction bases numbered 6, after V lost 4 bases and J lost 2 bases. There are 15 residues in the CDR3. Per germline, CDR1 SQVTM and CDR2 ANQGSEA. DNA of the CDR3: TGCAGCGTTGGTTCTAGCGGGGGATTCACAGATACGCAGTATTTT. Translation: CSVGSSGGFTDTQYF.

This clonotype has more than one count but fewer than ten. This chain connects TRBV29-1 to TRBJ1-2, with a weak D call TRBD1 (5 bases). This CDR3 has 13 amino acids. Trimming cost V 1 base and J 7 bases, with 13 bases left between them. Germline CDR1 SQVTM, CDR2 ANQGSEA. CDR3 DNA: TGCAGCGTTGAAGCGGGGCCGGGAGTTGGCTACACCTTC. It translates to CSVEAGPGVGYTF.

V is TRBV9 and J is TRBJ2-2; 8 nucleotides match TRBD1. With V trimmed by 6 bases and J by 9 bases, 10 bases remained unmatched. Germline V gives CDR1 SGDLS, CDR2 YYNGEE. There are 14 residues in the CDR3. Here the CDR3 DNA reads TGTGCCAGCACCCCAGGACAGGGCCGTCGGGAGCTGTTTTTT. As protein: CASTPGQGRRELFF. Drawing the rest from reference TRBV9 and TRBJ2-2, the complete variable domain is DSGVTQTPKHLITATGQRVTLRCSPRSGDLSVYWYQQSLDQGLQFLIQYYNGEERAKGNILERFSAQQFPDLHSELNLSSLELGDSALYFCASTPGQGRRELFFGEGSRLTVL.

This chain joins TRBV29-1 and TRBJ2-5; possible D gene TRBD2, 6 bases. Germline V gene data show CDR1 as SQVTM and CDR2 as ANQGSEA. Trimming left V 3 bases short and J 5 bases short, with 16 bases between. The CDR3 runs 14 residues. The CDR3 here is CSVDGGKAAETQYF. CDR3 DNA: TGCAGCGTTGATGGCGGGAAGGCGGCGGAGACCCAGTACTTC.

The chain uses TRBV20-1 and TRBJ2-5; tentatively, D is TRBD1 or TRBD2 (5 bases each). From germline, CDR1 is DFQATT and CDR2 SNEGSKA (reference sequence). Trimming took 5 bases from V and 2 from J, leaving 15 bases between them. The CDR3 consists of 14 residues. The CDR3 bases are TGCAGTGCTGATCCGGGACGGATTCAAGAGACCCAGTACTTC. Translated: CSADPGRIQETQYF.